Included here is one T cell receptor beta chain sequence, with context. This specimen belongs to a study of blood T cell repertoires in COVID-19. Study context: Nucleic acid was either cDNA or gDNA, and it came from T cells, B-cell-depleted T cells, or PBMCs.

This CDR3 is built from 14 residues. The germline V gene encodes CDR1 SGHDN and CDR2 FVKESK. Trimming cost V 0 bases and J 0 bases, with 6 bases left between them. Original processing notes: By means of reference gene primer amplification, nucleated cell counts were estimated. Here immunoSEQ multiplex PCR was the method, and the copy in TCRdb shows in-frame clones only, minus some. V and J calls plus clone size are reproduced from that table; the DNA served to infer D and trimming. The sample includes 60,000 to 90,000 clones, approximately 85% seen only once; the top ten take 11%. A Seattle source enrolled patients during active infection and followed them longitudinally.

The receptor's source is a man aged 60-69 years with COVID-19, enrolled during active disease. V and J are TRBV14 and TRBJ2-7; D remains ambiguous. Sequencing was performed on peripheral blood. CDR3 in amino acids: CASSQEGSSYEQYF. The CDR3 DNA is TGTGCCAGCAGCCAAGAGGGCAGCTCCTACGAGCAGTACTTC.